This T cell receptor (beta chain) is from a study of regulatory T cells in long-lasting Graves disease. V dropped 5 bases and J dropped 4; count of bases not matched to a gene: 12. Germline V CDR1 and CDR2: MDHEN, SYDVKM. This CDR3 is 16 amino acids long. Indicated time point: newly diagnosed GD, antithyroid drugs for less than 3 months. TCR sequences were obtained from RNA taken from PBMCs. Criteria from the American Thyroid Association guidelines were applied to diagnose Graves' disease. Overall study findings and caveats: Investigators studied peripheral blood only, not thyroid tissue.

According to the study, TCR beta libraries were built with iRepertoire HTBI primers and CDR3-region Arm-PCR. Using its own MiXCR run on the multiplex PCR reads, TCRdb lists one record per CDR3 protein. The data hold 370,000 or so distinct CDR3 sequences, with 15% to 20% observed a single time. There are many counts of this clonotype. The antigen is undetermined. The same sample was also studied in work on T cells in Graves' hyperthyroidism and ophthalmopathy. In that study: The majority of expanded thyroid clonotypes above 0.001 also appeared in blood.

The input for sequencing was peripheral blood mononuclear cells (PBMCs), taken at new diagnosis, from a patient treated with antithyroid drugs. The receptor was derived from a woman in her late teens or twenties with Graves disease. The gene calls are TRBV28 and TRBJ2-7; 9 nucleotides line up with TRBD1. The CDR3 nucleotides are TGTGCCAGCAGTCGCAACCCAGGGACAGGGCTATACGAGCAGTACTTC. It yields the protein CASSRNPGTGLYEQYF.